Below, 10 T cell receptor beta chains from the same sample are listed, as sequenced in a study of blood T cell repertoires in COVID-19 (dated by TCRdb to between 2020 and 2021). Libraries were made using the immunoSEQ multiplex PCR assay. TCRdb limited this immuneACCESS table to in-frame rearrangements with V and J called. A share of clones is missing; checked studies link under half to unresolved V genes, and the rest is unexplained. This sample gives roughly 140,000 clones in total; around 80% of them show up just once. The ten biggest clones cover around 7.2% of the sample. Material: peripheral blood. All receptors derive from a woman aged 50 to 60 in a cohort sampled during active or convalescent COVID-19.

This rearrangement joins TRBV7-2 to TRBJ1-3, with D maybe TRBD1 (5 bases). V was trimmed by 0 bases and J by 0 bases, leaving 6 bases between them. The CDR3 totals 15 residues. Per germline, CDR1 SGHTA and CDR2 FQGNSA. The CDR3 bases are TGTGCCAGCAGCTTAGCAGGGGTCTCTGGAAACACCATATATTTT. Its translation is CASSLAGVSGNTIYF.

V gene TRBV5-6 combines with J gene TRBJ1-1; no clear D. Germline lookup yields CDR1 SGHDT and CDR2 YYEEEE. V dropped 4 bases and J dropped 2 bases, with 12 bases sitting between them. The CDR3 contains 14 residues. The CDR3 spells CASSGVRGNTEAFF. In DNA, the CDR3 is TGTGCCAGCAGCGGTGTGCGGGGAAACACTGAAGCTTTCTTT.

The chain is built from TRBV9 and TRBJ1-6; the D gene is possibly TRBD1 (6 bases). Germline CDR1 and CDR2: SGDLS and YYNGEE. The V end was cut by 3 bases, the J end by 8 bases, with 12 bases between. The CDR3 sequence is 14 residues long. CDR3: CASSGNRVDSPLHF. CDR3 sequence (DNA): TGTGCCAGCAGCGGAAACAGGGTGGATTCACCCCTCCACTTT. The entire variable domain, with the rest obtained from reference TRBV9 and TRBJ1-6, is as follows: DSGVTQTPKHLITATGQRVTLRCSPRSGDLSVYWYQQSLDQGLQFLIQYYNGEERAKGNILERFSAQQFPDLHSELNLSSLELGDSALYFCASSGNRVDSPLHFGNGTRLTVT.

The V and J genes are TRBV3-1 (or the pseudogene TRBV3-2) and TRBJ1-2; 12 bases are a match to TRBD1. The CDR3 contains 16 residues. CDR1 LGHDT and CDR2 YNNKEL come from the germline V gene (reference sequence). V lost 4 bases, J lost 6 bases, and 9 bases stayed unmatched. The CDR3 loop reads CASSPGTGGDRNGYTF. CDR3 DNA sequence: TGTGCCAGCAGCCCAGGGACAGGGGGCGATAGAAATGGCTACACCTTC.

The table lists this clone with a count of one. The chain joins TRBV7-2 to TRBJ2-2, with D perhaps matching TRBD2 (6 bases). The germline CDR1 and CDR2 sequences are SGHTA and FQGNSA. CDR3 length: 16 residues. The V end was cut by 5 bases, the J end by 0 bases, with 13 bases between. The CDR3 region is CASSQLRGANTGELFF. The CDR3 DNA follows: TGTGCCAGCAGCCAGTTGCGCGGGGCGAACACCGGGGAGCTGTTTTTT.

This CDR3 is CASSILGGATDTQYF. CDR3 DNA sequence: TGTGCCAGTAGTATTCTTGGGGGGGCCACAGATACGCAGTATTTT. The chain couples TRBV19 to TRBJ2-3; D possibly corresponds to TRBD2 (7 bases). The V end was cut by 3 bases, the J end by 2 bases, with 12 bases between. Germline V gene sequence: CDR1 LNHDA, CDR2 SQIVND (reference sequence). The CDR3 sequence is 15 residues long. Based on the CDR3 plus reference TRBV19 and TRBJ2-3, the full variable domain is DGGITQSPKYLFRKEGQNVTLSCEQNLNHDAMYWYRQDPGQGLRLIYYSQIVNDFQKGDIAEGYSVSREKKESFPLTVTSAQKNPTAFYLCASSILGGATDTQYFGPGTRLTVL.

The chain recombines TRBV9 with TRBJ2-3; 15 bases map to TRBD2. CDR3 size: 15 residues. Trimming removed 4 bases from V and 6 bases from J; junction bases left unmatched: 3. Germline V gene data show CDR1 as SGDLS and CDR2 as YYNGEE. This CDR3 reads CASSPGLAGGDTQYF. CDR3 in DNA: TGTGCCAGCAGCCCTGGACTAGCGGGGGGGGATACGCAGTATTTT.

CDR3 in amino acids: CASSQGGRLNTEAFF. CDR3 DNA sequence: TGCGCCAGCAGCCAAGGGGGCAGGTTGAACACTGAAGCTTTCTTT. The chain employs TRBV4-1 and TRBJ1-1, with TRBD1 as a possible D gene (5 bases). Trimming shortened V by 1 base and J by 0 bases, and 9 bases separated the two germline ends. The CDR3 sequence is 15 residues long. Looked up from germline, CDR1 is MGHRA and CDR2 is YSYEKL.

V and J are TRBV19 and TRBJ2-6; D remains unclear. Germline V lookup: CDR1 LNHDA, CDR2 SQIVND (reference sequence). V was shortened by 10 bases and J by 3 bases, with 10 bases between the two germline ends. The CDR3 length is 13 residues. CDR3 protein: CATRDFGANVLTF. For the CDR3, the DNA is TGTGCCACCCGAGATTTTGGGGCCAACGTCCTGACTTTC.

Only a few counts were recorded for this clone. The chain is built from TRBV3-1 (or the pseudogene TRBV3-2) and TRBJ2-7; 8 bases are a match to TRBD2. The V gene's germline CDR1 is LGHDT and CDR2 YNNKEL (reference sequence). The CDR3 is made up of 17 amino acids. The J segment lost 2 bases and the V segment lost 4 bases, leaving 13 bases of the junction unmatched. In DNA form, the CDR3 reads TGTGCCAGCAGCCGTTCCAGGTTCAGCGGGGGTGCCTACGAGCAGTACTTC. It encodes CASSRSRFSGGAYEQYF.